This T cell receptor (beta chain) derives from a study of blood T cell repertoires in COVID-19. Across the study: Acute and convalescent COVID-19 specimens originated in the United States, Italy and Spain. Sources were T cells, B-cell-depleted T cells, or PBMCs; the material itself was cDNA or gDNA.

Original processing methods: Reference gene primer amplification gave estimated nucleated cell counts. The table came from immunoSEQ multiplex PCR; TCRdb's copy has only in-frame clones and leaves some out. D and trimming come from the DNA, and the V and J calls and clone size come from that table. The sample carries roughly 300,000 clones, 80% to 90% recorded once. V lost 6 bases and J lost 4, with 15 bases in between. Germline V gene sequence: CDR1 SNHLY, CDR2 FYNNEI. CDR3 length: 14 amino acids. The TCR originated in a woman aged 50 to 65 who had recovered from COVID-19. Sequences were obtained from peripheral blood. This chain joins TRBV2 and TRBJ1-2, with D possibly matching TRBD1 (6 bases). DNA for the CDR3: TGTGCCAGCAGGAGTCGATCAGGGGCCTATGGCTACACCTTC. Encoded protein: CASRSRSGAYGYTF.